One and the same sample provided the 12 T cell receptor beta chains below, sequenced in a study of human T cells and chemical hapten exposure. One entry per CDR3 protein results from TCRdb running MiXCR on the RACE reads. This table has tens of thousands of distinct CDR3 sequences, roughly 9.8% appearing once. Time point described: patch test 1, 2 weeks after DPC sensitization. As to treatment: therapeutic diphenylcyclopropenone sensitization with weekly scalp DPC. This specimen was whole blood, taken in connection with sensitization to the hapten diphenylcyclopropenone (DPC). These receptor sequences come from a woman in her thirties or forties with alopecia areata. Some clones in this sample may be carry-over from other donors' samples.

Points on this clonotype: This may arise from a read error, as a much more abundant clone is one base away. The chain is built from TRBV29-1 and TRBJ1-2; unclear D gene. The V end was cut by 5 bases, the J end by 13 bases, with 14 bases between. Germline CDR1 and CDR2: SQVTM and ANQGSEA. The CDR3 has 10 amino acids. The CDR3 DNA follows: TGCAGCGTTCCCGACCCTGCCTGCACCTTC. It encodes CSVPDPACTF.

This clonotype has ten or more counts. The junction departs from germline at one end; a sequencing error may be responsible. The genes are TRBV7-2 and TRBJ1-2, with unresolved D. Per germline, CDR1 SGHTA and CDR2 FQGNSA. The CDR3 covers 13 residues. The CDR3 protein is CASSYRTDGHQLF. The CDR3 coding sequence is TGTGCCAGCAGCTACCGGACGGACGGGCATCAACTATTT.

In its sample, this clonotype was seen many times. V is TRBV15 and J is TRBJ2-1; 10 bases are shared with TRBD1. The CDR3 spans 15 residues. Germline CDR1 is LNHNV and CDR2 is YYDKDF (reference sequence). With V trimmed by 3 bases and J by 3 bases, 2 bases remained unmatched. The CDR3 region has the DNA TGTGCCACCAGCAGCGGGACAGGGGTCTACAATGAGCAGTTCTTC. Amino acids: CATSSGTGVYNEQFF. The full variable domain, rest sourced from reference TRBV15 and TRBJ2-1, is DAMVIQNPRYQVTQFGKPVTLSCSQTLNHNVMYWYQQKSSQAPKLLFHYYDKDFNNEADTPDNFQSRRPNTSFCFLDIRSPGLGDTAMYLCATSSGTGVYNEQFFGPGTRLTVL.

This clonotype showed up just a few times. The chain uses TRBV28 and TRBJ1-5; D is perhaps TRBD1 (5 bases). From germline, CDR1 is MDHEN and CDR2 SYDVKM. This CDR3 has 13 amino acids. V was cut by 6 bases and J by 6 bases, with 12 bases left in between. The chain's CDR3 is CASSQGTAQPQHF. The DNA for the CDR3 is TGTGCCAGCAGCCAGGGAACGGCTCAGCCCCAGCATTTT.

This clonotype is medium-sized in the sample. This rearrangement joins TRBV7-8 to TRBJ2-7; 12 positions match TRBD2. Germline V gene lookup returns CDR1 SGHVS and CDR2 FQNEAQ. The CDR3 has 17 amino acids. With V trimmed by 5 bases and J by 7 bases, 15 bases remained unmatched. This chain's CDR3 is CASSPWTSGVKLGEQYF. The CDR3 bases are TGTGCCAGCAGCCCCTGGACTAGCGGGGTCAAACTCGGGGAGCAGTACTTC.

This chain uses TRBV7-2 with TRBJ1-5; weak D call: TRBD1 (6 bases). Trimming shortened V by 1 base and J by 3 bases, and 10 bases separated the two germline ends. Per the germline V gene, CDR1 is SGHTA and CDR2 is FQGNSA. The CDR3 contains 15 residues. This CDR3 is CASSLDRGDNQPQHF. The CDR3 bases are TGTGCCAGCAGCTTAGATAGGGGGGACAATCAGCCCCAGCATTTT.

This clonotype was counted many times. CDR3 sequence: CASSELGTSGHEQYF. DNA of the CDR3: TGTGCCAGCAGTGAATTGGGGACTAGTGGCCACGAGCAGTACTTC. The chain carries TRBV25-1 and TRBJ2-7, with 8 nucleotides matching TRBD2. The CDR3 contains 15 residues. Germline assignment: CDR1 MGHDK and CDR2 SYGVNS. V shed 1 base, J shed 5 bases, and the junction held 7 bases outside the gene matches.

This clonotype was detected a few times. This sequence joins TRBV19 and TRBJ2-7; tentatively, D is TRBD1 (8 bases). From germline, CDR1 is LNHDA and CDR2 SQIVND (reference sequence). The CDR3 is made up of 16 amino acids. Trimming removed 3 bases from V and 1 base from J, with 16 bases in between. The CDR3 coding sequence is TGTGCCAGTAGTATGGCCCACAGGGGGGGATCCTACGAGCAGTACTTC. Translated: CASSMAHRGGSYEQYF.

This clonotype was picked up many times. The chain links TRBV4-1 to TRBJ1-6; weak D call: TRBD1 (5 bases). Trimming stripped 3 bases from V and 15 bases from J, with 9 bases between. This CDR3 spans 11 amino acids. Germline loops: CDR1 MGHRA, CDR2 YSYEKL. The CDR3 here is CASSQGEYLHF. The CDR3 DNA follows: TGCGCCAGCAGCCAGGGGGAATACCTCCACTTT.

This clonotype showed up just a few times. This chain links TRBV6-5 with TRBJ1-6; D remains unclear. Germline-derived CDR1 and CDR2 are MNHEY and SVGAGI. V was clipped by 0 bases and J by 6 bases, with 9 bases between them. The CDR3 totals 15 residues. The CDR3, as DNA: TGTGCCAGCAGTTACTCATTTAGCGGTAATTCACCCCTCCACTTT. Its translation is CASSYSFSGNSPLHF.

This clonotype has a count of ten or more. The genes are TRBV9 and TRBJ2-3; 11 bases are shared with TRBD2. The CDR3 runs 16 residues. The V gene end was trimmed by 4 bases and the J gene end by 1 base; junction bases not matched to a gene: 5. Per the germline V gene, CDR1 is SGDLS and CDR2 is YYNGEE. DNA of the CDR3: TGTGCCAGCAGCCCCGGGACTAGCGGACGCACAGATACGCAGTATTTT. It codes for CASSPGTSGRTDTQYF.

At least ten counts were recorded for this clonotype. The chain carries TRBV19 and TRBJ2-1, with a tentative D call TRBD2 (5 bases). The CDR3 runs to 17 residues. The germline CDR1 and CDR2 sequences are LNHDA and SQIVND (reference sequence). V was cut by 1 base and J by 6 bases, with 19 bases left in between. In nucleotides, the CDR3 is TGTGCCAGTAGTATAGGGACTCCTGAATCCTCTCGCAATGAGCAGTTCTTC. Translating gives CASSIGTPESSRNEQFF.